A single sample gave rise to the 30 T cell receptor beta chains below, sequenced in a study of blood T cell repertoires in COVID-19. Data came from immunoSEQ multiplex PCR; TCRdb stores just in-frame clones and leaves some out. The sample includes under 250,000 clones, roughly 92% seen only once; the top ten take around 0.84%. The specimen was peripheral blood. These receptors originate from a man in his sixties with COVID-19, enrolled during active disease.

V is TRBV4-3 and J is TRBJ2-4; 7 positions match TRBD1. Looked up from germline, CDR1 is LGHNA and CDR2 is YSLEER. The V gene end was trimmed by 4 bases and the J gene end by 11 bases; junction bases not matched to a gene: 20. The CDR3 is 17 residues long. The CDR3, as DNA: TGCGCCAGCAGCCTGTCTCGACAGGGCCCTATAGATGGTGTTCAGTACTTC. Residues: CASSLSRQGPIDGVQYF.

The chain joins TRBV19 to TRBJ1-5; the D gene is possibly TRBD1 (5 bases). The CDR3 is 18 residues long. CDR1 LNHDA and CDR2 SQIVND come from the germline V gene (reference sequence). V was cut by 7 bases and J by 0 bases, with 22 bases left in between. The CDR3 loop is CASTGQGATWRSNQPQHF. The CDR3 DNA is TGTGCCAGTACGGGTCAAGGGGCAACATGGCGTAGCAATCAGCCCCAGCATTTT.

The chain uses TRBV3-1 (or the pseudogene TRBV3-2) and TRBJ1-2, with a tentative D call TRBD1 (6 bases). The V end lost 5 bases, the J end lost 4 bases, and 17 bases lay between the germline ends. CDR1 LGHDT and CDR2 YNNKEL come from the germline V gene (reference sequence). This CDR3 region has 15 residues. CDR3 amino acids: CASSSLSGAGYGYTF. CDR3 bases: TGTGCCAGCAGCTCATTATCAGGGGCAGGCTATGGCTACACCTTC.

The chain couples TRBV6-5 to TRBJ1-2, with D uncertain. The CDR3 is 12 amino acids. V lost 6 bases and J lost 7, with 12 bases in between. Germline CDR1 is MNHEY and CDR2 is SVGAGI. The CDR3 sequence is CASRGPEGGYTF. The CDR3, as DNA: TGTGCCAGCAGAGGACCCGAGGGTGGCTACACCTTC.

The V gene is TRBV7-8, the J gene TRBJ2-2, with 9 positions matching TRBD1. CDR3 length equals 15 residues. Looked up from germline, CDR1 is SGHVS and CDR2 is FQNEAQ. Trimming took 5 bases from V and 3 from J; bases not matched to a gene: 4. The CDR3: CASSRTGVYTGELFF. CDR3 sequence (DNA): TGTGCCAGCAGCCGGACAGGGGTCTACACCGGGGAGCTGTTTTTT.

CDR3 nucleotide sequence: TGTGCCAGCAGCCCCGGGACTCTCACCGGGGAGCTGTTTTTT. Protein: CASSPGTLTGELFF. The chain recombines TRBV9 with TRBJ2-2; D is possibly TRBD2 (6 bases). CDR3 length: 14 residues. V lost 4 bases and J 4 bases, leaving 11 bases between the germline ends. CDR1 SGDLS and CDR2 YYNGEE come from the germline V gene.

The V gene is TRBV27, the J gene TRBJ2-2; TRBD2 aligns across 13 bases. Germline assignment: CDR1 MNHEY and CDR2 SMNVEV (reference sequence). This CDR3 spans 15 amino acids. Trimming removed 6 bases from V and 3 bases from J; junction bases left unmatched: 1. CDR3 in amino acids: CASRGLAGYTGELFF. The CDR3 DNA is TGTGCCAGCAGGGGACTAGCGGGGTACACCGGGGAGCTGTTTTTT.

The chain is built from TRBV4-1 and TRBJ1-2, with D tentatively TRBD1 (6 bases). This CDR3 comprises 17 residues. V lost 1 base, J lost 2 bases, and 17 bases lay in between. Germline values: CDR1 MGHRA, CDR2 YSYEKL. For the CDR3, the DNA is TGCGCCAGCAGCCAAGGCGGCTCGAGGGGGACCAACTATGGCTACACCTTC. Protein sequence: CASSQGGSRGTNYGYTF.

This chain links TRBV4-2 with TRBJ2-1; the match to TRBD2 covers 9 bases. The J segment lost 5 bases and the V segment lost 0 bases, leaving 11 bases of the junction unmatched. This CDR3 contains 18 residues. The germline V gene encodes CDR1 LGHNA and CDR2 YNFKEQ. CDR3 DNA: TGTGCCAGCAGCCAAGAGATTTTGTCCAGCGGGGGGAACAATGAGCAGTTCTTC. Encoded protein: CASSQEILSSGGNNEQFF.

The chain recombines TRBV2 with TRBJ1-2, with 9 bases lining up with TRBD1. In germline, CDR1 is SNHLY, CDR2 FYNNEI. This CDR3 has 15 residues. V gave up 2 bases and J gave up 4 bases; unmatched junction bases: 5. CDR3 residues: CASSERGTGPYGYTF. The CDR3 DNA reads TGTGCCAGCAGTGAAAGGGGGACAGGGCCCTATGGCTACACCTTC.

The rearrangement joins TRBV6-5 to TRBJ1-6; no clear D gene. This CDR3 has 15 amino acids. V was trimmed by 2 bases and J by 5 bases, leaving 10 bases between them. Germline-derived CDR1 and CDR2 are MNHEY and SVGAGI. The CDR3 DNA is TGTGCCAGCAGTTACACGGACTCACATAATTCACCCCTCCACTTT. This encodes CASSYTDSHNSPLHF.

This clone was observed once. This rearrangement joins TRBV18 to TRBJ2-2, with 7 nucleotides matching TRBD2. This CDR3 has 15 amino acids. With 3 bases clipped from V and 5 bases from J, the junction kept 6 bases outside the gene matches. CDR1 and CDR2 from the germline V gene are KGHSH and LQKENI. This CDR3 reads CASSPPAGKTGELFF. CDR3 sequence (DNA): TGTGCCAGCTCACCGCCAGCGGGGAAGACCGGGGAGCTGTTTTTT.

This sequence joins TRBV29-1 and TRBJ1-1, with 7 positions matching TRBD1. Germline assignment: CDR1 SQVTM and CDR2 ANQGSEA. J was trimmed by 6 bases and V by 7 bases; bases with no gene match: 8. This CDR3 comprises 12 residues. The CDR3 sequence: CSAGGGVAEAFF. DNA of the CDR3: TGCAGCGCAGGGGGAGGGGTCGCTGAAGCTTTCTTT.

The gene calls are TRBV7-2 and TRBJ1-2; D may be TRBD1 (5 bases). Germline lookup yields CDR1 SGHTA and CDR2 FQGNSA. The CDR3 contains 14 residues. The V end lost 1 base, the J end lost 6 bases, and 12 bases lay between the germline ends. The CDR3 DNA follows: TGTGCCAGCAGCTTAGGGCCAGGGTCGGATGGCTACACCTTC. The encoded protein is CASSLGPGSDGYTF.

The V and J genes are TRBV4-3 and TRBJ1-5; D unclear. Trimming took off 1 base at V and 3 bases at J, with 4 bases between the two ends. In germline, CDR1 is LGHNA, CDR2 YSLEER. The CDR3 covers 13 residues. DNA of the CDR3: TGCGCCAGCAGCCAAGGTCTCAATCAGCCCCAGCATTTT. Translation: CASSQGLNQPQHF.

This clone has only one observation. The chain recombines TRBV7-2 with TRBJ2-4; weak D call: TRBD1 (5 bases). This CDR3 region has 12 residues. Germline CDR1 is SGHTA and CDR2 is FQGNSA. V was trimmed by 5 bases and J by 8 bases, leaving 10 bases between them. The CDR3 reads CASSASTDIQYF. CDR3 coding DNA: TGTGCCAGCAGCGCCTCGACAGACATTCAGTACTTC.

The V gene is TRBV3-1 (or the pseudogene TRBV3-2), the J gene TRBJ1-4; weak D call: TRBD1 (6 bases). Germline-derived CDR1 and CDR2 are LGHDT and YNNKEL (reference sequence). With 3 bases removed from V and 8 bases from J, the gap between germline ends came to 13 bases. This CDR3 has 14 amino acids. In nucleotides, the CDR3 is TGTGCCAGCAGCCAGACAGGTGCTGGAGAAAAACTGTTTTTT. This translates into CASSQTGAGEKLFF.

The chain employs TRBV5-8 and TRBJ2-1; 10 nucleotides align to TRBD2. The J segment lost 15 bases and the V segment lost 2 bases, leaving 11 bases of the junction unmatched. CDR1 is SGHTS, CDR2 YDEGEE, per germline. This CDR3 region has 14 residues. In DNA, the CDR3 is TGTGCCAGCAGCTTTGGTCTAGCGGGAGTAGGTGTGTTCTTC. Translation gives CASSFGLAGVGVFF.

The J gene is TRBJ2-1, the V gene TRBV28; D gene ambiguous. CDR1 and CDR2 (germline): MDHEN, SYDVKM. Trimming left V 4 bases short and J 6 bases short, with 10 bases between. This CDR3 has 13 amino acids. The CDR3 spells CASSSLVSNEQFF. The CDR3 DNA sequence: TGTGCCAGCAGTTCCCTCGTCAGCAATGAGCAGTTCTTC.

A remark on this clone: An end of the junction differs from the germline gene, which may be a read error. The chain employs TRBV7-7 and TRBJ2-5; a weak D match, TRBD2 (6 bases). The CDR3 is 15 amino acids. Germline V gene data show CDR1 as SSHAT and CDR2 as FNYEAQ (reference sequence). DNA of the CDR3: TGTGCTAGCAGCTTAGTTTTGGGGAGGTATGAGACCCAGTACTTC. Translation: CASSLVLGRYETQYF.

The rearrangement links TRBV12-3 or TRBV12-4 to TRBJ1-2; perhaps TRBD1 as D (6 bases). Trimming pared 5 bases from V and 9 bases from J, leaving 16 bases between. The CDR3 has 13 residues. The CDR3 is CASSPLGTRSYTF. The CDR3 nucleotides read TGTGCCAGCAGTCCCCTGGGGACACGGAGCTACACCTTC.

The chain has TRBV7-2 and TRBJ1-6, with D perhaps matching TRBD1 (6 bases). CDR1 SGHTA and CDR2 FQGNSA come from the germline V gene. This CDR3 contains 15 residues. The V end lost 10 bases, the J end lost 5 bases, and 18 bases lay between the germline ends. The CDR3 spells CATRLDSINNSPLHF. CDR3 in DNA: TGTGCCACCCGATTGGACAGCATAAATAATTCACCCCTCCACTTT.

The genes are TRBV7-9 and TRBJ2-5, with D possibly matching TRBD1 (7 bases). The CDR3 runs 16 residues. V lost 5 bases and J 5 bases, leaving 21 bases between the germline ends. The germline gives CDR1 SEHNR, CDR2 FQNEAQ (reference sequence). This CDR3 is CASSASRGERWETQYF. The CDR3 bases are TGTGCCAGCAGCGCAAGCAGGGGGGAGAGGTGGGAGACCCAGTACTTC.

This sequence joins TRBV21-1 and TRBJ2-7; TRBD1 reflects the table's D call only, with no check against the DNA. TRBV21-1 is a pseudogene segment. The length of the CDR3 is 16 residues. DNA for the CDR3: TGTGCCAGCAGCAAAGGGGCGACAGGGGCCTCCTACGAGCAGTACTTC. The encoded protein is CASSKGATGASYEQYF.

Note on this clone: A junction boundary mismatches the germline segment, possibly from a read error. This rearrangement joins TRBV3-1 (or the pseudogene TRBV3-2) to TRBJ2-4; tentatively, D is TRBD1 (6 bases). Looked up from germline, CDR1 is LGHDT and CDR2 is YNNKEL (reference sequence). The CDR3 has 14 amino acids. The CDR3: CASSGMGAKGLLDF. In DNA, the CDR3 is TGTGCCAGCAGCGGGATGGGGGCTAAGGGGCTCTTAGACTTC.

V is TRBV2 and J is TRBJ1-2; 10 nucleotides line up with TRBD1. CDR1 SNHLY and CDR2 FYNNEI come from the germline V gene. V trimming: 4 bases; J trimming: 8 bases; junction bases outside the gene matches: 13. CDR3 size: 16 residues. The CDR3 DNA reads TGTGCCAGCAGTGGAAAAACCGGGACAGGGGTTATAGGCTACACCTTC. Translation: CASSGKTGTGVIGYTF.

V gene TRBV5-1 combines with J gene TRBJ2-1, with 11 bases aligning to TRBD2. V dropped 4 bases and J dropped 4; count of bases not matched to a gene: 10. This CDR3 comprises 17 residues. Per the germline V gene, CDR1 is SGHRS and CDR2 is YFSETQ. DNA of the CDR3: TGCGCCAGCAGCCCAAGAACAACTAGCGGGGGTTACAATGAGCAGTTCTTC. Translation: CASSPRTTSGGYNEQFF.

The V call is TRBV5-1, the J call TRBJ2-5; the match to TRBD2 covers 11 bases. Germline V gives CDR1 SGHRS, CDR2 YFSETQ. The CDR3 consists of 17 residues. Trimming removed 4 bases from V and 5 bases from J; junction bases left unmatched: 13. CDR3 coding DNA: TGCGCCAGCAGCGGCGGTCTAGCGGGGGGTCCGGGGGAGACCCAGTACTTC. Amino acid sequence: CASSGGLAGGPGETQYF.

This chain uses TRBV7-2 with TRBJ2-2; 7 bases agree with TRBD2. V lost 3 bases and J lost 7; bases outside the gene matches: 5. Germline V gene sequence: CDR1 SGHTA, CDR2 FQGNSA. This CDR3 has 14 residues. CDR3 sequence (DNA): TGTGCCAGCAGCTTCTCGCGGGAGATCGGGGAGCTGTTTTTT. Translated: CASSFSREIGELFF. Based on the CDR3 plus reference TRBV7-2 and TRBJ2-2, the full variable domain is GAGVSQSPSNKVTEKGKDVELRCDPISGHTALYWYRQSLGQGLEFLIYFQGNSAPDKSGLPSDRFSAERTGGSVSTLTIQRTQQEDSAVYLCASSFSREIGELFFGEGSRLTVL.

The rearrangement uses TRBV7-8 and TRBJ1-4; the D is unclear. The germline V gene encodes CDR1 SGHVS and CDR2 FQNEAQ. The CDR3 length is 14 residues. Trimming stripped 5 bases from V and 1 base from J, with 8 bases between. The chain's CDR3 is CASSAGLTNEKLFF. CDR3 DNA: TGTGCCAGCAGCGCGGGCCTAACTAATGAAAAACTGTTTTTT.